This TCR beta chain emerged from a study of blood T cells in healthy people across ages. This clonotype has a handful of counts. A second PCR of 7 to 11 cycles used a sample-barcoded 5' primer and a J-beta primer mix. TCRdb re-derived calls from the 5' RACE reads in MiXCR, one entry per CDR3 protein. This repertoire shows approximately 940,000 distinct CDR3 sequences, roughly 43% found once; its top ten account for around 15%. The sequencing sample was made of blood. The receptor was derived from a man under 40 in good health.

The CDR3 spells CASRSPKGFQETQYF. The CDR3, as DNA: TGTGCCAGCAGATCCCCCAAGGGGTTTCAGGAGACCCAGTACTTC. The chain has TRBV7-2 and TRBJ2-5; the D gene is possibly TRBD1 (5 bases). Germline lookup yields CDR1 SGHTA and CDR2 FQGNSA. V lost 6 bases to trimming and J lost 5 bases, with 19 bases between them. The CDR3 is 15 residues long.